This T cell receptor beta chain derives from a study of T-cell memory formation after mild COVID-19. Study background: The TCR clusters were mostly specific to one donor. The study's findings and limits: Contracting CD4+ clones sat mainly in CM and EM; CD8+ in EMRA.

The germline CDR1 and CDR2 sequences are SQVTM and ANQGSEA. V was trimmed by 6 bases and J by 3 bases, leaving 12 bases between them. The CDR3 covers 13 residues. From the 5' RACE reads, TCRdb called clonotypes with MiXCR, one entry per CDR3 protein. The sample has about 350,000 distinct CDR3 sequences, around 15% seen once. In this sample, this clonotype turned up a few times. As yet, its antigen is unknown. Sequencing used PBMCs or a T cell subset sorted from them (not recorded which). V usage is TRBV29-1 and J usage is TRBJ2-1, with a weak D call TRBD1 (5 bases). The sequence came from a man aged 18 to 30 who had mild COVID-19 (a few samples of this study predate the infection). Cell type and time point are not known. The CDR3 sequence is CSVIRQSYNEQFF. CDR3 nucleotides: TGCAGCGTAATACGACAGAGCTACAATGAGCAGTTCTTC.